The 4 T cell receptor beta chains presented below share a single source sample, sequenced in a study of CD4 T cells in relation to SARS-CoV-2 and coronaviruses. Measured with immunoSEQ multiplex PCR; TCRdb has only the in-frame clones, and not every one. In the table there are nearly 70,000 clones, more than 85% of which are singletons. Unexposed donor CD4+ T cells date from about 2011-2019, before the COVID-19 pandemic. Sequencing was carried out using naive CD4+ T cells from PBMCs. The subset is: naive CD4+ T cells isolated by negative enrichment. The origin of the receptors is a human donor in good health.

This clone was observed a few times. CDR3 coding DNA: TGTGCCAGCAGCGTAGGCGAGTCACCCCTCCACTTT. It specifies CASSVGESPLHF. This chain uses TRBV9 with TRBJ1-6; unclear D gene. V was clipped by 0 bases and J by 10 bases, with 5 bases between them. Germline assignment: CDR1 SGDLS and CDR2 YYNGEE. This CDR3 is built from 12 residues.

The gene calls are TRBV21-1 and TRBJ1-4; no check of the table's D call, TRBD1, against the DNA was made. TRBV21-1 is a known pseudogene. CDR3 size: 13 residues. The CDR3: CASTGDNIEKLFF. CDR3 coding DNA: TGTGCCAGCACAGGGGACAACATAGAAAAACTGTTTTTT.

This clone has just a few counts. The chain links TRBV7-9 to TRBJ1-6, with D perhaps TRBD1 (5 bases). The CDR3 contains 15 residues. V was pared by 5 bases and J by 10 bases, with 18 bases between. Germline assignment: CDR1 SEHNR and CDR2 FQNEAQ (reference sequence). This CDR3 reads CASSARAAGHSPLHF. The CDR3 region has the DNA TGTGCCAGCAGCGCGAGGGCGGCAGGGCACTCACCCCTCCACTTT.

This clone appeared once. CDR3 sequence (DNA): TGTGCCAGCAGCTTAGGACTAGCGCAAGAGACCCAGTACTTC. Its protein product is CASSLGLAQETQYF. The V and J genes are TRBV7-8 and TRBJ2-5; 8 nucleotides match TRBD2. V shed 1 base and J 2 bases; nucleotides not matched to a gene: 0. CDR1 is SGHVS, CDR2 FQNEAQ, per germline. The CDR3 runs to 14 residues.